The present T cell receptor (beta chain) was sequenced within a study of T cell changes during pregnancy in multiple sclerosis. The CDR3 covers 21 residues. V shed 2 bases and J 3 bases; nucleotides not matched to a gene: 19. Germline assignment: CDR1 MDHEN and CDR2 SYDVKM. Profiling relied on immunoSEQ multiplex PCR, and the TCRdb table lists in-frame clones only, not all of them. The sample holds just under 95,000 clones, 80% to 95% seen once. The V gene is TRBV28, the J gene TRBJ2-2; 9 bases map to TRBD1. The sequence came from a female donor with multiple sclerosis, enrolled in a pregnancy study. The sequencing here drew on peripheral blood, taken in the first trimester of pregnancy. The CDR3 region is CASSLVVRLRSGTGHTGELFF. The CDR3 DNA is TGTGCCAGCAGTTTAGTTGTCCGCCTAAGATCCGGGACAGGGCACACCGGGGAGCTGTTTTTT. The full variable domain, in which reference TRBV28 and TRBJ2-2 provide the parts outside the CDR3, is DVKVTQSSRYLVKRTGEKVFLECVQDMDHENMFWYRQDPGLGLRLIYFSYDVKMKEKGDIPEGYSVSREKKERFSLILESASTNQTSMYLCASSLVVRLRSGTGHTGELFFGEGSRLTVL.